Listed below are T cell receptor beta chains from one sample, sequenced in a study of blood T cell repertoires in COVID-19. The assay was immunoSEQ multiplex PCR, and TCRdb's table has in-frame clones only and misses some. The sample has 310,000 or so clones, 80% to 95% seen once. The source material was PBMCs or T cells enriched from blood (not recorded which). The receptors shown here come from a woman in her twenties or thirties who had recovered from COVID-19. The CDR3 runs from the conserved cysteine through the conserved F or W. The D gene is left open where the match is weak. Where a row states a size, it is once, few, many or the class of an expanded clone; other rows omit it.

d_gene	j_gene	abundance	v_gene	CDR3aa	CDR3nt
TRBD1	TRBJ1-1	few	TRBV6-2/TRBV6-3	CASSRAGQGKTEAFF	TGTGCCAGCAGTAGGGCGGGACAGGGGAAGACTGAAGCTTTCTTT
NA	TRBJ2-7	NA	TRBV5-6	CASSFLTASYEQYF	TGTGCCAGCAGCTTCTTGACAGCATCCTACGAGCAGTACTTC
NA	TRBJ1-6	NA	TRBV25-1	CASSRGGLNSPLHF	TGTGCCAGCAGCCGGGGGGGGTTGAATTCACCCCTCCACTTT
NA	TRBJ2-3	NA	TRBV24-1	CATSQGFQATDTQYF	TGTGCCACCAGTCAGGGGTTTCAGGCCACAGATACGCAGTATTTT
TRBD1	TRBJ2-7	NA	TRBV6-5	CATQGISSYEQYF	TGTGCCACACAGGGGATCAGCTCCTACGAGCAGTACTTC
NA	TRBJ1-1	NA	TRBV5-5	CASSLSGEGAFF	TGTGCCAGCAGCCTGAGCGGGGAAGGAGCTTTCTTT
TRBD2	TRBJ2-5	NA	TRBV7-9	CASSLIAGGQTQYF	TGTGCCAGCAGCTTAATAGCGGGAGGACAGACCCAGTACTTC
NA	TRBJ1-4	NA	TRBV28	CASKWGQLGEKLFF	TGTGCCAGCAAATGGGGACAACTAGGTGAAAAACTGTTTTTT
TRBD1	TRBJ2-7	NA	TRBV10-3	CAISEGTGVEEQYF	TGTGCCATCAGCGAGGGGACAGGGGTTGAAGAGCAGTACTTC
TRBD1	TRBJ1-2	NA	TRBV7-9	CASSSDRVRNYGYTF	TGTGCCAGCAGCTCCGACAGGGTCAGAAACTATGGCTACACCTTC
NA	TRBJ1-4	NA	TRBV24-1	CATSDAGDHNEKLFF	TGTGCCACCAGTGATGCCGGAGACCATAATGAAAAACTGTTTTTT
NA	TRBJ2-1	NA	TRBV19	CASKVQGGSYNEQFF	TGTGCCAGCAAGGTGCAGGGTGGGTCCTACAATGAGCAGTTCTTC
NA	TRBJ1-1	NA	TRBV5-1	CASRTGTPNTEAFF	TGCGCCAGCAGAACCGGGACACCGAACACTGAAGCTTTCTTT
TRBD1	TRBJ2-1	NA	TRBV15	CATSRALWDSSSYNEQFF	TGTGCCACCAGCAGAGCTCTATGGGACAGCAGCTCCTACAATGAGCAGTTCTTC
TRBD1	TRBJ1-5	NA	TRBV28	CASSYGTGRGQPQHF	TGTGCCAGCAGTTACGGGACAGGGAGAGGGCAGCCCCAGCATTTT
TRBD1	TRBJ2-6	NA	TRBV10-3	CAISESTGGLGANVLTF	TGTGCCATCAGTGAGTCTACAGGGGGCTTGGGGGCCAACGTCCTGACTTTC
NA	TRBJ1-5	NA	TRBV5-4	CASSLAGDQPQHF	TGTGCCAGCAGCTTGGCAGGGGATCAGCCCCAGCATTTT
TRBD1	TRBJ2-1	NA	TRBV3-1/TRBV3-2	CASSPSRDRAWNEQFF	TGTGCCAGCAGCCCGAGCCGGGACAGGGCTTGGAATGAGCAGTTCTTC
TRBD2	TRBJ2-1	NA	TRBV19	CASSITGTSVVEQFF	TGTGCCAGTAGTATAACCGGGACTAGCGTGGTTGAGCAGTTCTTC
NA	TRBJ2-2	NA	TRBV27	CASSLTWQFLNTGELFF	TGTGCCAGCAGTTTAACGTGGCAGTTCCTGAACACCGGGGAGCTGTTTTTT
TRBD2	TRBJ2-1	NA	TRBV2	CASSGGLAGPPHEQFF	TGTGCCAGCAGTGGGGGACTAGCGGGGCCGCCCCATGAGCAGTTCTTC
NA	TRBJ1-6	NA	TRBV28	CASSSLGGRGSPLHF	TGTGCCAGCAGTTCCCTAGGAGGGCGAGGGTCACCCCTCCACTTT
TRBD2	TRBJ2-1	NA	TRBV18	CASSPLAGVTNEQFF	TGTGCCAGCTCACCACTAGCGGGAGTAACTAATGAGCAGTTCTTC
NA	TRBJ2-5	NA	TRBV19	CASSIGQKVGSGETQYF	TGTGCCAGTAGTATCGGACAGAAGGTGGGATCGGGGGAGACCCAGTACTTC
NA	TRBJ1-6	NA	TRBV7-6	CASSLIGAPLHF	TGTGCCAGCAGCTTGATCGGAGCACCCCTCCACTTT
TRBD1	TRBJ2-5	NA	TRBV28	CASRTGFRDLGTQYF	TGTGCCAGCCGGACAGGGTTTAGGGACCTCGGGACCCAGTACTTC
TRBD1	TRBJ2-2	NA	TRBV18	CASSLDRVDTGELFF	TGTGCCAGCTCACTTGACAGGGTTGACACCGGGGAGCTGTTTTTT
TRBD1	TRBJ2-2	NA	TRBV4-2	CASSQPPETGDITGELFF	TGTGCCAGCAGCCAACCCCCGGAGACAGGGGACATCACCGGGGAGCTGTTTTTT
TRBD2	TRBJ2-3	once	TRBV11-2	CASSLAPSGVTDTQYF	TGTGCCAGCAGCTTAGCCCCTAGCGGGGTAACAGATACGCAGTATTTT
TRBD2	TRBJ2-1	NA	TRBV5-6	CASILLAGDIGEQFF	TGTGCCAGCATCCTACTAGCGGGAGACATTGGTGAGCAGTTCTTC
NA	TRBJ2-1	NA	TRBV19	CASSPPVPGLARNNEQFF	TGTGCCAGTAGCCCCCCAGTTCCCGGGCTAGCCAGAAACAATGAGCAGTTCTTC
NA	TRBJ1-3	NA	TRBV7-9	CASTPGGLGGNTIYF	TGTGCCAGCACCCCCGGGGGGCTGGGTGGAAACACCATATATTTT
NA	TRBJ2-5	NA	TRBV19	CASSKGRVGETQYF	TGTGCCAGTAGTAAGGGCAGGGTGGGAGAGACCCAGTACTTC